The clone carrying this T cell receptor beta chain has just one count. This specimen comes from a study of T cell changes during pregnancy in multiple sclerosis. Germline CDR1 reads SGHNT; CDR2 reads YYREEE (reference sequence). V shed 3 bases and J 1 base; nucleotides not matched to a gene: 1. This CDR3 region has 16 residues. Repertoires were generated with immunoSEQ multiplex PCR, while TCRdb's copy carries only in-frame clones and drops some. The data contain about 75,000 clones, about nine tenths of them singletons. The chain employs TRBV5-4 and TRBJ2-3; the match to TRBD2 covers 14 bases. Sequencing was performed on CD4+ T cells from peripheral blood mononuclear cells, taken before pregnancy. This sequence originates from a female donor with multiple sclerosis, enrolled in a pregnancy study. CDR3 residues: CASSSGLAGGTDTQYF. The DNA of the CDR3 is TGTGCCAGCAGCTCGGGACTAGCGGGAGGCACAGATACGCAGTATTTT.